Listed below are T cell receptor beta chains from one sample, sequenced in a study of blood T cell repertoires in COVID-19. Sequencing used immunoSEQ multiplex PCR; TCRdb keeps in-frame clones, though not all of them. The sample lists some 200,000 clones; around three quarters were seen once. The sequencing input was peripheral blood. The receptors originated from a woman in her 70s with acute or convalescent COVID-19. Both conserved end residues are part of each CDR3. Each record gives: clone size, J gene, D gene, V gene, CDR3 DNA, CDR3 protein. D genes are given only for firm matches. Only part of the rows carry a size: once, few, many, or a class if the clone is expanded.

clone size: -
J gene: TRBJ2-3
D gene: TRBD2
V gene: TRBV9
CDR3 DNA: TGTGCCAGCAGCGTAGGTAGCGGGAGTAGTACAGATACGCAGTATTTT
CDR3 protein: CASSVGSGSSTDTQYF

clone size: few
J gene: TRBJ2-1
D gene: TRBD2
V gene: TRBV3-1/TRBV3-2
CDR3 DNA: TGTGCCAGCTGGTCTAGCGGGAGCAATGAGCAGTTCTTC
CDR3 protein: CASWSSGSNEQFF

clone size: few
J gene: TRBJ1-2
D gene: -
V gene: TRBV30
CDR3 DNA: TGTGCCTGCCAAAGCGGGGCGCAGTATGGCTACACCTTC
CDR3 protein: CACQSGAQYGYTF

clone size: few
J gene: TRBJ1-2
D gene: TRBD1
V gene: TRBV2
CDR3 DNA: TGTGCCAGCAGCCCGGGACAGGCGGACTATGGCTACACCTTC
CDR3 protein: CASSPGQADYGYTF

clone size: -
J gene: TRBJ2-5
D gene: TRBD1
V gene: TRBV19
CDR3 DNA: TGTGCCAGTAGCGATTGGGATCGGGGACAGGGGTACCAAGAGACCCAGTACTTC
CDR3 protein: CASSDWDRGQGYQETQYF

clone size: -
J gene: TRBJ2-5
D gene: TRBD1
V gene: TRBV5-1
CDR3 DNA: TGCGCCAGCAGCCCAGGGGGCGAAGAGACCCAGTACTTC
CDR3 protein: CASSPGGEETQYF

clone size: once
J gene: TRBJ2-7
D gene: -
V gene: TRBV21-1
CDR3 DNA: TGTGCCAGCAGCAAAGAGGGGTACAGGGGTCCCCCCCCGGGGTACTGCGAGCAGTACTTC
CDR3 protein: CASSKEGYRGPPPGYCEQYF

clone size: -
J gene: TRBJ2-7
D gene: TRBD2
V gene: TRBV6-5
CDR3 DNA: TGTGCCAGCATTCGAGCGGGAAGCGTATACGAGCAGTACTTC
CDR3 protein: CASIRAGSVYEQYF

clone size: -
J gene: TRBJ1-2
D gene: TRBD1
V gene: TRBV24-1
CDR3 DNA: TGTGCCACCAGTGGCTCCCCCGGACAGGGGGCGAGGTATGGCTACACCTTC
CDR3 protein: CATSGSPGQGARYGYTF

clone size: -
J gene: TRBJ2-1
D gene: TRBD2
V gene: TRBV7-9
CDR3 DNA: TGTGCCAGCAGCCAAATAGCGGGAGGGTCCTACAATGAGCAGTTCTTC
CDR3 protein: CASSQIAGGSYNEQFF

clone size: few
J gene: TRBJ2-2
D gene: -
V gene: TRBV19
CDR3 DNA: TGTGCCAGCCGCCAGAGCGGTACCGCGAACACCGGGGAGCTGTTTTTT
CDR3 protein: CASRQSGTANTGELFF

clone size: few
J gene: TRBJ1-2
D gene: TRBD1
V gene: TRBV5-4
CDR3 DNA: TGTGCCAGCAGCTCGCCGGGACAGGGCAACTATGGCTACACCTTC
CDR3 protein: CASSSPGQGNYGYTF

clone size: once
J gene: TRBJ2-2
D gene: -
V gene: TRBV6-4
CDR3 DNA: TGTGCCAGCAGTGACTCGACCGGGTCCGGGGAGCTGTTTTTT
CDR3 protein: CASSDSTGSGELFF

clone size: -
J gene: TRBJ2-2
D gene: -
V gene: TRBV5-1
CDR3 DNA: TGCGCCAGCACCCAACAGCTAGGGGATTACACCGGGGAGCTGTTTTTT
CDR3 protein: CASTQQLGDYTGELFF

clone size: -
J gene: TRBJ1-1
D gene: -
V gene: TRBV30
CDR3 DNA: TGTGCCTGGGGGGACAAATACACTGAAGCTTTCTTT
CDR3 protein: CAWGDKYTEAFF

clone size: -
J gene: TRBJ2-1
D gene: -
V gene: TRBV5-1
CDR3 DNA: TGCGCCAGTGGGAAGGACTACTACAATGAGCAGTTCTTC
CDR3 protein: CASGKDYYNEQFF

clone size: -
J gene: TRBJ2-1
D gene: TRBD2
V gene: TRBV7-9
CDR3 DNA: TGTGCCAGCAGAGCCGGGACTAGCGGGACCTACAATGAGCAGTTCTTC
CDR3 protein: CASRAGTSGTYNEQFF

clone size: -
J gene: TRBJ1-5
D gene: -
V gene: TRBV7-8
CDR3 DNA: TGTGCCAGCAGCGCTTCAGAGGATCAGCCCCAGCATTTT
CDR3 protein: CASSASEDQPQHF

clone size: few
J gene: TRBJ2-3
D gene: -
V gene: TRBV19
CDR3 DNA: TGTGCCAGTAGTGAGTCCAGGAAAGATACGCAGTATTTT
CDR3 protein: CASSESRKDTQYF

clone size: -
J gene: TRBJ2-6
D gene: -
V gene: TRBV6-6
CDR3 DNA: TGTGCCAGCAGTTACGACGGGGCTGGGGCCAACGTCCTGACTTTC
CDR3 protein: CASSYDGAGANVLTF

clone size: -
J gene: TRBJ2-2
D gene: TRBD2
V gene: TRBV28
CDR3 DNA: TGTGCCAGCAGCTCGGGAGGGCCGGGGACCGGGGAGCTGTTTTTT
CDR3 protein: CASSSGGPGTGELFF

clone size: -
J gene: TRBJ1-1
D gene: -
V gene: TRBV2
CDR3 DNA: TGTGCCAGCAGTGAAATTAGGGAGGGCGAAGCTTTCTTT
CDR3 protein: CASSEIREGEAFF

clone size: once
J gene: TRBJ2-1
D gene: TRBD2
V gene: TRBV15
CDR3 DNA: TGTGCCACCAGCAGACCCCGGACTAGCGGATACAATGAGCAGTTCTTC
CDR3 protein: CATSRPRTSGYNEQFF

clone size: -
J gene: TRBJ2-2
D gene: -
V gene: TRBV6-5
CDR3 DNA: TGTGCCAGCACCTCAGAGGCTCCCGGGGAGCTGTTTTTT
CDR3 protein: CASTSEAPGELFF

clone size: -
J gene: TRBJ1-5
D gene: TRBD1
V gene: TRBV28
CDR3 DNA: TGTGCCAGCAGTGGAACCGGGACAGGGAATCAGCCCCAGCATTTT
CDR3 protein: CASSGTGTGNQPQHF

clone size: -
J gene: TRBJ2-3
D gene: TRBD2
V gene: TRBV7-3
CDR3 DNA: TGTGCCAGCAGCTTAGTGGGAGGGCGTCAAGATACGCAGTATTTT
CDR3 protein: CASSLVGGRQDTQYF

clone size: few
J gene: TRBJ1-1
D gene: TRBD1
V gene: TRBV12-3/TRBV12-4
CDR3 DNA: TGTGCCAGCACCCTCGACAGGGGCACTGAAGCTTTCTTT
CDR3 protein: CASTLDRGTEAFF

clone size: -
J gene: TRBJ1-1
D gene: -
V gene: TRBV6-2/TRBV6-3
CDR3 DNA: TGTGCCAGCAGTAGTGGCATGAACACTGAAGCTTTCTTT
CDR3 protein: CASSSGMNTEAFF

clone size: few
J gene: TRBJ1-2
D gene: -
V gene: TRBV19
CDR3 DNA: TGTGCCAGTAGTATGACAAACTATGGCTACACCTTC
CDR3 protein: CASSMTNYGYTF

clone size: -
J gene: TRBJ2-3
D gene: -
V gene: TRBV7-7
CDR3 DNA: TGTGCTAGCAGCTTAGCTCTGGGGACTTCAGATACGCAGTATTTT
CDR3 protein: CASSLALGTSDTQYF

clone size: -
J gene: TRBJ2-7
D gene: TRBD1
V gene: TRBV6-5
CDR3 DNA: TGTGCCAGCAGACCCGGGACAGCGACCTACGAGCAGTACTTC
CDR3 protein: CASRPGTATYEQYF

clone size: -
J gene: TRBJ1-1
D gene: TRBD1
V gene: TRBV6-5
CDR3 DNA: TGTGCCAGCAGTTACCGGGGACAGCGTGAAGCTTTCTTT
CDR3 protein: CASSYRGQREAFF

clone size: -
J gene: TRBJ2-5
D gene: -
V gene: TRBV3-1/TRBV3-2
CDR3 DNA: TGTGCCAGCAGCCAAGCGCATGGGCAACGAGAGACCCAGTACTTC
CDR3 protein: CASSQAHGQRETQYF

clone size: -
J gene: TRBJ2-1
D gene: -
V gene: TRBV19
CDR3 DNA: TGTGCCAGTAGTTCCCCGCGGGTAAGGAGCCGAACCCTCAATGAGCAGTTCTTC
CDR3 protein: CASSSPRVRSRTLNEQFF

clone size: -
J gene: TRBJ1-5
D gene: -
V gene: TRBV24-1
CDR3 DNA: TGTGCCACCAGTGATTCCGGGAACACTTATCAGCCCCAGCATTTT
CDR3 protein: CATSDSGNTYQPQHF

clone size: -
J gene: TRBJ2-7
D gene: -
V gene: TRBV5-4
CDR3 DNA: TGTGCCAGCAGTCAAAGGGGTGGTGGGTCCTACGAGCAGTACTTC
CDR3 protein: CASSQRGGGSYEQYF

clone size: -
J gene: TRBJ2-1
D gene: TRBD1
V gene: TRBV28
CDR3 DNA: TGTGCCAGCAGGGACAGGACTTCCTACAATGAGCAGTTCTTC
CDR3 protein: CASRDRTSYNEQFF

clone size: -
J gene: TRBJ1-5
D gene: TRBD1
V gene: TRBV13
CDR3 DNA: TGTGCCAGCAGCTTTCAGGGGGTCCGGCCCCAGCATTTT
CDR3 protein: CASSFQGVRPQHF

clone size: -
J gene: TRBJ2-2
D gene: TRBD2
V gene: TRBV19
CDR3 DNA: TGTGCCAGTAGTCTCGGACTAGCGGGAGTGGCGAACACCGGGGAGCTGTTTTTT
CDR3 protein: CASSLGLAGVANTGELFF

clone size: once
J gene: TRBJ2-3
D gene: TRBD2
V gene: TRBV7-2
CDR3 DNA: TGTGCCAGCAGCTTAAGTAGCGGGAGGTTGTCAGATACGCAGTATTTT
CDR3 protein: CASSLSSGRLSDTQYF

clone size: once
J gene: TRBJ2-5
D gene: -
V gene: TRBV15
CDR3 DNA: TGTGCCACCAGCAGAGATCTAGGCAATCAAGAGACCCAGTACTTC
CDR3 protein: CATSRDLGNQETQYF